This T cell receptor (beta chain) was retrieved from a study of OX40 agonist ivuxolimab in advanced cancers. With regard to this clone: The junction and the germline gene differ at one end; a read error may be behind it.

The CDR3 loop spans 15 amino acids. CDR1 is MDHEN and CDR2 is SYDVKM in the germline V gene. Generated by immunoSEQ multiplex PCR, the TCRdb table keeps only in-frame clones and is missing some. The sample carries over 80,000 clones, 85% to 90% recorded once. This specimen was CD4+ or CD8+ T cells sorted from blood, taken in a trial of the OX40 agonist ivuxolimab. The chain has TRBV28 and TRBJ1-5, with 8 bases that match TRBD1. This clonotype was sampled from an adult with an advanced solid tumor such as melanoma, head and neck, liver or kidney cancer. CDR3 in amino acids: CASILGQGGNQPQHF. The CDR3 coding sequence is TGTGCCAGCATTTTAGGACAGGGTGGCAATCAGCCCCAGCATTTT.